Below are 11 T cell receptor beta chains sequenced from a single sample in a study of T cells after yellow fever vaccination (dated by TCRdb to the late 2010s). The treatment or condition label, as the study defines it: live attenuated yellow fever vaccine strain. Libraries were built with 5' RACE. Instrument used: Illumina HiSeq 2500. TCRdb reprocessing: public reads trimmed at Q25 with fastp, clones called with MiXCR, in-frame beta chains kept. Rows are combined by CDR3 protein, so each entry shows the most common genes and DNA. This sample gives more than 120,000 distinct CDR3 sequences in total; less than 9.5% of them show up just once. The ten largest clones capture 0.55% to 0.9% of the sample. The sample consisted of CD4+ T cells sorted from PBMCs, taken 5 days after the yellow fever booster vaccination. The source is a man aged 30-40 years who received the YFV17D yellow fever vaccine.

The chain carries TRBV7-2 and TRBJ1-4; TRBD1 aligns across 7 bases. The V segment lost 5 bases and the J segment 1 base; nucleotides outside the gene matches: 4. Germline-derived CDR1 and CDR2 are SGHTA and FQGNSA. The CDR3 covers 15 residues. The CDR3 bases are TGTGCCAGCAGCGCCCGGGACAGAACTAATGAAAAACTGTTTTTT. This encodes CASSARDRTNEKLFF. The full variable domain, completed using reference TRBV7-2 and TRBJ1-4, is GAGVSQSPSNKVTEKGKDVELRCDPISGHTALYWYRQSLGQGLEFLIYFQGNSAPDKSGLPSDRFSAERTGGSVSTLTIQRTQQEDSAVYLCASSARDRTNEKLFFGSGTQLSVL.

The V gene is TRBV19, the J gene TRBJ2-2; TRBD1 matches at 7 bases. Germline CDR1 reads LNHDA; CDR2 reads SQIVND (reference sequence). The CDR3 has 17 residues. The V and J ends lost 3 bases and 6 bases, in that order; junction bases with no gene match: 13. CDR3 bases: TGTGCCAGTAGTATTTTTCTCGGGACAGATTTTGCCGGGGAGCTGTTTTTT. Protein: CASSIFLGTDFAGELFF.

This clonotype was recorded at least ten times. CDR3 region: CASSPRQGQSDTQYF. CDR3 in DNA: TGTGCCAGCAGTCCCCGACAGGGTCAATCAGATACGCAGTATTTT. The V and J genes are TRBV12-3 or TRBV12-4 and TRBJ2-3; TRBD1 matches 7 bases. The CDR3 is made up of 15 amino acids. Losses at the gene ends were 5 bases for V and 4 bases for J; bases not matched to a gene: 9.

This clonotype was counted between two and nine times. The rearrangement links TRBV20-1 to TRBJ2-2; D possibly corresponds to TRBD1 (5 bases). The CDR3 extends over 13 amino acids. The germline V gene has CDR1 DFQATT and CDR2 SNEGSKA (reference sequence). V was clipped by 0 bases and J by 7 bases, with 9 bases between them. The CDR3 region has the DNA TGCAGTGCTAGAGAGGAAGGGGACGGGGAGCTGTTTTTT. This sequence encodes CSAREEGDGELFF.

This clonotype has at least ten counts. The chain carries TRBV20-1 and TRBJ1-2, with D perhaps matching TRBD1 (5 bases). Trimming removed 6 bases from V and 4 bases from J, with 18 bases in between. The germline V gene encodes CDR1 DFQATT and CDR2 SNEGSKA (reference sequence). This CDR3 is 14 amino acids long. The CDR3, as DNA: TGCAGTGCGTTCGCGGGAGGGGAAGGCTATGGCTACACCTTC. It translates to CSAFAGGEGYGYTF.

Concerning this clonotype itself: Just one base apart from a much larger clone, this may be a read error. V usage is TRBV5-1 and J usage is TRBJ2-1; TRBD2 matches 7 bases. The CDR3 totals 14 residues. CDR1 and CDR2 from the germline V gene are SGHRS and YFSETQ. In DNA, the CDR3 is TGCGCCAGCAGCTTGTCCCCGGGAGGCAATGAGCAGCTCTTC. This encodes CASSLSPGGNEQLF.

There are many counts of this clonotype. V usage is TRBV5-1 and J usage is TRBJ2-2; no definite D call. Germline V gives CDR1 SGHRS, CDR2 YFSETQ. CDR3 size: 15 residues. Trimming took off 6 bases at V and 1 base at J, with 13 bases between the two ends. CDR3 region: CASTTGRVNTGELFF. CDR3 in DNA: TGCGCCAGCACTACCGGACGGGTGAACACCGGGGAGCTGTTTTTT.

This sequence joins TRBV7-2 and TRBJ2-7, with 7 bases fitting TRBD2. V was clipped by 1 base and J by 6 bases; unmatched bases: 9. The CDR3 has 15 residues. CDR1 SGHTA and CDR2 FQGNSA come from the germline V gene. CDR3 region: CASSLVEGGPREQYF. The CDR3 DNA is TGTGCCAGCAGCTTAGTCGAGGGAGGGCCTCGCGAGCAGTACTTC.

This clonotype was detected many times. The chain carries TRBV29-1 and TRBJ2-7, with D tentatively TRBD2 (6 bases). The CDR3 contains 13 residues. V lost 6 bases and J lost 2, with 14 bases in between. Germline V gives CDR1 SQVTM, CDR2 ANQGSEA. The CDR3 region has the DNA TGCAGCGTCACCCGCGGGGTAACCTACGAGCAGTACTTC. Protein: CSVTRGVTYEQYF.

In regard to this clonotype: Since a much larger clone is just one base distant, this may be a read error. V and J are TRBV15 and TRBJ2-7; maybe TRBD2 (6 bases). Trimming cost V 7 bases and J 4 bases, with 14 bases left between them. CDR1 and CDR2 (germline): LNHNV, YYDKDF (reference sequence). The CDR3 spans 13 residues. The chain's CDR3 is CATMEAGTYEQYF. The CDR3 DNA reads TGTGCCACCATGGAGGCGGGGACTTACGAGCAGTACTTC.

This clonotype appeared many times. The CDR3 region has the DNA TGTGCTAGTGCCGGGACAAACTATGGCTACACCTTC. Amino acids: CASAGTNYGYTF. The chain joins TRBV12-5 to TRBJ1-2; TRBD1 is a possible D gene (6 bases). Trimming left V 7 bases short and J 2 bases short, with 8 bases between. The CDR3 has 12 amino acids. The V gene's germline CDR1 is LGHNT and CDR2 FRNRAP.